Detailed here is one T cell receptor (beta chain). Its matching antigen is unknown. This entry comes from a study of shared clonotypes between healthy human individuals. Study results and limitations: Represented genetic and exposure-history diversity was restricted by having few donors. Clonotypes shared by all four sorted-subset donors had higher generation probabilities than non-shared clonotypes. Sharing across four donors was highest in naive CD4 (roughly 5%) and lowest in memory CD8 (around 0.4%). Larger estimated richness was generally recorded for naive subsets relative to memory subsets.

Clones were sequenced by immunoSEQ multiplex PCR, and TCRdb holds only the in-frame ones, with some missing. The table lists just over 2,000,000 clones, less than 95% of them singletons, with 0.9% to 1.3% in the top ten. In the naive CD8 group, cells lacked CD45RO and were positively selected for CCR7, so terminally differentiated effector memory CD45RA+ cells were left out. Germline CDR1 SQVTM, CDR2 ANQGSEA. The CDR3 is 15 amino acids. V was pared by 4 bases and J by 4 bases, with 14 bases between. Source material: naive CD8+ T cells sorted from blood. This chain links TRBV29-1 with TRBJ2-6; D not certain. The TCR sequence derives from a man between 18 and 29 years old in good health. The CDR3 sequence is CSVVFPIGGANVLTF. The DNA of the CDR3 is TGCAGCGTTGTTTTCCCCATTGGCGGGGCCAACGTCCTGACTTTC.